The rows below give T cell receptor beta chains drawn from one sample of a study of STAT5B mutations in CD4+ large granular lymphocyte leukemia. Sequencing was performed with immunoSEQ multiplex PCR; in TCRdb, only in-frame clones are kept and a portion is missing. Of 20,000 to 25,000 clones in the sample, about 80% were seen once. Sequenced input: CD4+ T cells from blood buffy coats. All receptors derive from a human donor in good health. Each CDR3 is given with its conserved first and last residue. Fields, in order: V gene, clone size, D gene, J gene, CDR3 DNA, CDR3 protein. The D gene is left open where the match is weak. Clone size is given for some rows only: seen once, a few or many times, or a class if the clone is expanded.

TRBV6-1	NA	TRBD1	TRBJ1-2	TGTGCCAGCAGTGAAGGGGACAGGGAAGTTGATGGCTACACCTTC	CASSEGDREVDGYTF
TRBV11-3	NA	NA	TRBJ1-1	TGTGCCAGCAGCATCGGGATGAACACTGAAGCTTTCTTT	CASSIGMNTEAFF
TRBV19	NA	TRBD2	TRBJ2-1	TGTGCCAGTAGTATGAGTGTGACTAGCGGGAGAGGTGAGCAGTTCTTC	CASSMSVTSGRGEQFF
TRBV5-1	NA	TRBD2	TRBJ2-1	TGCGCCAGCAGCCCTACCGGGACTAGCGGGAAGGGTGAGCAGTTCTTC	CASSPTGTSGKGEQFF
TRBV5-1	NA	NA	TRBJ1-1	TGCGCCAGCAGCTTGGTCATGAACACTGAAGCTTTCTTT	CASSLVMNTEAFF
TRBV28	once	NA	TRBJ2-7	TGTGCCAGCACCTCCCTCGCCAGGGCTCACGAGCAGTACTTC	CASTSLARAHEQYF
TRBV7-9	NA	TRBD2	TRBJ2-3	TGTGCCAGCAGCCTGACTAGCGGGAGGGCCGCTACGCAGTATTTT	CASSLTSGRAATQYF
TRBV7-8	NA	NA	TRBJ1-1	TGTGCCAGCAGCACCCGACAAAGCACTGAAGCTTTCTTT	CASSTRQSTEAFF
TRBV10-2	NA	NA	TRBJ2-3	TGCGCCACCGGGACGCTAAGCACAGATACGCAGTATTTT	CATGTLSTDTQYF
TRBV19	NA	NA	TRBJ2-7	TGTGCCAGTAGCAGGGACGCAAGACCGGGAGCCTACGAGCAGTACTTC	CASSRDARPGAYEQYF
TRBV11-2	NA	NA	TRBJ2-1	TGTGCCAGCAGCGCCTCAAACAATGAGCAGTTCTTC	CASSASNNEQFF
TRBV12-5	NA	NA	TRBJ2-7	TGTGCTAGTGCCTACATAATTTCTGGCGAGCAGTACTTC	CASAYIISGEQYF
TRBV18	NA	NA	TRBJ1-1	TGTGCCAGCTCACCACGCGTGGATTTGAACACTGAAGCTTTCTTT	CASSPRVDLNTEAFF
TRBV7-2	NA	NA	TRBJ1-5	TGTGCCAGCAGCTTAAACCCGGGAAGGGATCAGCCCCAGCATTTT	CASSLNPGRDQPQHF
TRBV5-6	NA	TRBD1	TRBJ1-4	TGTGCCACCAAGGCCGGGACAGGGGATGAAAAACTGTTTTTT	CATKAGTGDEKLFF
TRBV11-3	NA	NA	TRBJ1-1	TGTGCCAGCAGCTTAGTCGCTGTGAACACTGAAGCTTTCTTT	CASSLVAVNTEAFF
TRBV10-3	NA	TRBD2	TRBJ2-1	TGTGCCATCAGTGAAAGGGCGGGAGGGGATACCTACAATGAGCAGTTCTTC	CAISERAGGDTYNEQFF
TRBV10-2	few	NA	TRBJ1-5	TGCGCCAGCAGTGGTCTCAGCAATCAGCCCCAGCATTTT	CASSGLSNQPQHF
TRBV6-5	NA	NA	TRBJ2-5	TGTGCCAGCAGTAGGGGGTCAGTGGGCGGAGAGACCCAGTACTTC	CASSRGSVGGETQYF
TRBV7-6	NA	NA	TRBJ2-2	TGTGCCAGCAGCTTAGCGGGGGTAAACACCGGGGAGCTGTTTTTT	CASSLAGVNTGELFF
TRBV10-3	few	TRBD1	TRBJ2-5	TGTGCCATCAGGGAGGACAGGGCCCAAGAGACCCAGTACTTC	CAIREDRAQETQYF
TRBV5-4	NA	NA	TRBJ2-1	TGTGCCAGCAGCCCGCACAGCTACTCCTACAATGAGCAGTTCTTC	CASSPHSYSYNEQFF
TRBV5-1	NA	NA	TRBJ2-7	TGCGCCAGCAGCTTGGCCGCCACGGCCGGGGGCTCCTACGAGCAGTACTTC	CASSLAATAGGSYEQYF
TRBV27	NA	TRBD2	TRBJ2-1	TGTGCCAGCAGAAAGCGACAAGCCGCCGGGACTAGCAACTACAATGAGCAGTTCTTC	CASRKRQAAGTSNYNEQFF